Sequencing of this T cell receptor beta chain was carried out in a study of blood T cell repertoires in COVID-19. About the study: Samples taken during acute and convalescent COVID-19 were collected in the United States, Italy and Spain. PBMCs, B-cell-depleted T cells, or T cells provided the cDNA or gDNA that made up the material.

In the source study's methods: Amplifying reference gene primers gave estimates of nucleated cell counts. Sequencing was performed with immunoSEQ multiplex PCR; in TCRdb, only in-frame clones are kept and a portion is missing. The V and J calls and clone size were taken over from that table, and D and trimming were inferred from the DNA. The sample contains 55,000 to 70,000 clones, about 90% of which appear only once. The germline gives CDR1 LGHDT, CDR2 YNNKEL (reference sequence). The CDR3 is 15 amino acids. Trimming removed 4 bases at V and 8 bases at J, with 17 bases between. Sequenced input: peripheral blood. The TCR was taken from a woman aged 55-70 years with COVID-19, enrolled during active disease. The chain is built from TRBV3-1 (or the pseudogene TRBV3-2) and TRBJ1-4, with a tentative D call TRBD1 (5 bases). Here the CDR3 reads CASSRIGRGDEKLFF. The CDR3 region has the DNA TGTGCCAGCAGCCGAATAGGTCGGGGGGACGAAAAACTGTTTTTT.